This TCR beta chain was sequenced in a study of OX40 agonist ivuxolimab in advanced cancers. Study overall: Mean age 60 years, range roughly 20 to 85; approximately 80% male. Prior anti-PD-1, anti-PD-L1 or anti-CTLA-4 therapy did not bar entry, and approximately 40% had some. General study results and limits: The study observed clonal expansion of CD4+ and CD8+ blood T cells by week 6 at 0.1 to 3.0 mg/kg.

The CDR3 is made up of 16 amino acids. V was clipped by 0 bases and J by 7 bases; unmatched bases: 7. Germline loops: CDR1 SGHRS, CDR2 YFSETQ. Only one count was recorded for this clone. No antigen is known for it. The method was immunoSEQ multiplex PCR; TCRdb's version includes in-frame clones alone and lacks a portion of them. Of about 56,000 clones in the sample, about 80% were seen once. Specimen: CD4+ or CD8+ T cells sorted from blood, collected in a trial of the OX40 agonist ivuxolimab. J is TRBJ2-1 and V is TRBV5-1; TRBD2 matches 10 bases. This clonotype was obtained from an adult with an advanced solid tumor such as melanoma, head and neck, liver or kidney cancer. CDR3 region: CASSLELAGDSNEQFF. The CDR3, as DNA: TGCGCCAGCAGCTTGGAGCTAGCGGGAGACAGTAATGAGCAGTTCTTC.